These 10 T cell receptor beta chains originate from one sample sequenced in a study of cytomegalovirus exposure and HLA in healthy donors (dated by TCRdb to about 2017). To prepare the library, the immunoSEQ multiplex PCR assay was applied. A mixture of 60 forward primers for TCR Vbeta segments and 13 reverse primers for TCR Jbeta segments was used in the multiplex PCR. TCRdb carries this immuneACCESS record with in-frame sequences only. Its versions omit some clonotypes, under half of them owing to an unresolved V gene in the studies checked, with the rest unexplained. The table for this sample shows roughly 100,000 clones. 3% to 3.5% of the sample belongs to the ten largest clones. Sequencing was performed on PBMCs. These receptors all stem from a man aged 35-49 years in good health and CMV-seronegative.

V usage is TRBV11-2 and J usage is TRBJ1-2, with TRBD1 matching 9 bases. The junction had 9 bases not matched to a gene; V was cut back by 5 bases and J by 14 bases. Germline-derived CDR1 and CDR2 are SGHAT and FQNNGV. The CDR3 is made up of 12 amino acids. The CDR3 loop is CASSTTGGEGTF. For the CDR3, the DNA is TGTGCCAGCAGCACAACAGGGGGCGAGGGTACCTTC.

The rearrangement links TRBV7-9 to TRBJ1-1, with TRBD1 identical over 11 bases. V was clipped by 7 bases and J by 5 bases; unmatched bases: 9. Germline V gene lookup returns CDR1 SEHNR and CDR2 FQNEAQ (reference sequence). This CDR3 has 15 residues. CDR3 in amino acids: CASTNKGTGGTEAFF. As DNA, the CDR3 is TGTGCCAGCACGAACAAAGGGACAGGGGGGACTGAAGCTTTCTTT.

This rearrangement joins TRBV7-2 to TRBJ1-1; D is unresolved. Trimming stripped 4 bases from V and 13 bases from J, with 16 bases between. Per germline, CDR1 SGHTA and CDR2 FQGNSA. The CDR3 loop spans 12 amino acids. CDR3 in amino acids: CASSSEIGLGFF. The CDR3 bases are TGTGCCAGCAGCTCCGAGATTGGACTGGGTTTCTTT.

The V gene is TRBV5-1, the J gene TRBJ1-4, with D perhaps TRBD1 (6 bases). V lost 0 bases to trimming and J lost 3 bases, with 18 bases between them. This CDR3 is 18 amino acids long. In germline, CDR1 is SGHRS, CDR2 YFSETQ. CDR3 sequence: CASSLDPIGQTSNEKLFF. CDR3 in DNA: TGCGCCAGCAGCTTGGACCCGATTGGACAGACATCTAATGAAAAACTGTTTTTT.

The chain has TRBV2 and TRBJ2-3; tentative D call: TRBD2 (6 bases). V was clipped by 7 bases and J by 3 bases, with 14 bases between them. The germline CDR1 and CDR2 sequences are SNHLY and FYNNEI. The CDR3 is made up of 14 amino acids. In DNA, the CDR3 is TGTGCCAGCATGCAGGCTAGCGTTACAGATACGCAGTATTTT. It translates to CASMQASVTDTQYF. Complete variable domain (other parts from reference TRBV2 and TRBJ2-3): EPEVTQTPSHQVTQMGQEVILRCVPISNHLYFYWYRQILGQKVEFLVSFYNNEISEKSEIFDDQFSVERPDGSNFTLKIRSTKLEDSAMYFCASMQASVTDTQYFGPGTRLTVL.

V is TRBV7-8 and J is TRBJ1-4; 7 positions match TRBD1. This CDR3 region has 13 residues. Germline CDR1 and CDR2: SGHVS and FQNEAQ. V lost 5 bases to trimming and J lost 8 bases; unmatched junction nucleotides: 5. The chain's CDR3 is CASSTRQGEKLFF. The CDR3 bases are TGTGCCAGCAGCACAAGACAGGGAGAAAAACTGTTTTTT.

The chain uses TRBV5-1 and TRBJ2-7, with 10 bases lining up with TRBD1. This CDR3 spans 15 amino acids. Germline lookup yields CDR1 SGHRS and CDR2 YFSETQ. The V and J ends lost 4 bases and 2 bases, in that order; junction bases with no gene match: 6. The CDR3 here is CASSATGGNTYEQYF. CDR3 coding DNA: TGCGCCAGCAGCGCGACAGGGGGCAATACCTACGAGCAGTACTTC.

This chain links TRBV9 with TRBJ2-7; 10 positions match TRBD2. Trimming cost V 0 bases and J 6 bases; bases outside gene matches: 9. CDR3 length: 16 amino acids. CDR1 and CDR2 from the germline V gene are SGDLS and YYNGEE. The CDR3 is CASSVDPSGRGTEQYF. CDR3 coding DNA: TGTGCCAGCAGCGTAGATCCTAGCGGGAGAGGGACCGAGCAGTACTTC.

The chain recombines TRBV18 with TRBJ2-7, with D hard to call. Germline V CDR1 and CDR2: KGHSH, LQKENI. The V and J ends lost 3 bases and 0 bases respectively, with 18 bases between them. The CDR3 has 17 residues. This CDR3 is CASSPTQTVLSSYEQYF. CDR3 bases: TGTGCCAGCTCACCTACCCAAACGGTCCTTAGCTCCTACGAGCAGTACTTC.

The chain couples TRBV5-1 to TRBJ2-6; 8 bases line up with TRBD1. The CDR3 spans 17 residues. Trimming took 4 bases from V and 0 from J; bases not matched to a gene: 6. Germline V gene sequence: CDR1 SGHRS, CDR2 YFSETQ. DNA of the CDR3: TGCGCCAGCAGCCCTGACAGGGGTAACTCTGGGGCCAACGTCCTGACTTTC. Its translation is CASSPDRGNSGANVLTF.